What follows is one T cell receptor beta chain and its context. At one end the junction does not follow the germline gene, possibly because of a read error. The data belong to a study of blood T cell repertoires in COVID-19. In the study overall: The United States, Italy and Spain provided the acute and convalescent COVID-19 samples.

Seattle participants joined during active infection and were tracked over time. This CDR3 contains 14 residues. As processed by the authors: Cell counts per sample came from amplifying reference gene primers. Using immunoSEQ multiplex PCR, the repertoire was profiled, and TCRdb retains in-frame clones only, with some absent. The DNA was the basis for D and trimming; V, J and clone size are from that table. The table has 250,000 to 300,000 clones, just over 90% seen once. Source material: peripheral blood. The TCR was taken from a woman in her 30s with COVID-19, enrolled during active disease. This chain links TRBV23-1 with TRBJ1-5, with D uncertain. TRBV23-1 qualifies as an ORF whose function is uncertain. The CDR3 nucleotides read TGCGCCAGCAGTCACTCTGAAGCTAAGTCCCTGTTGAAGTTT. Encoded protein: CASSHSEAKSLLKF.